This T cell receptor (beta chain) was identified during a study of CXCR3-negative and CXCR3-positive naive CD8 T cells. Turning to the study itself: Each library gave roughly 1.6 +/- 0.3 million of approximately 130 million TRB reads.

This CDR3 comprises 14 residues. Germline CDR1 reads SQVTM; CDR2 reads ANQGSEA. Study-level results: Against CXCR3-negative naive cells, CXCR3-positive naive cells showed more hydrophobic TRB CDR3s. In naive cells, CXCR3-negative and CXCR3-positive subsets had similar TRBV-TRBJ usage; memory cells differed. Once cells were cryopreserved, CXCR3 expression went down partly, and most assays used fresh PBMCs.

Note on this clonotype: Its antigen is unidentified.

UMI-tagged TRB cDNA libraries were built via 5' RACE. TCRdb reprocessed the 5' RACE reads and reports one entry per CDR3 protein, with no DNA. In total, the table holds more than 100,000 distinct CDR3 sequences. Definition of naive CD8+ T cells rested on a CD45RO-CCR7+CD27+CD95- profile. The chain combines TRBV29-1 with TRBJ2-3; the TCRdb D gene call, TRBD1, has no DNA to confirm it. The TCR was taken from a human donor in good health. Some clones in this sample may be carry-over from other donors' samples. The sequencing sample was made of naive CXCR3+ CD8+ T cells from blood. Noted subset: CD45RO-CCR7+CD27+CD95- naive CD8+ T cells expressing CXCR3 (TNR3+). The CDR3: CSAGADRGTDTQYF.